A selection of T cell receptor beta chains follows, all from one sample in a study of beta chain features in type 1 diabetes. Method: immunoSEQ multiplex PCR; TCRdb's copy keeps in-frame clones and lacks some. The sample lists under 400,000 clones; roughly an eighth were seen once. Sequenced input: naive CD4+ T cells from blood. The receptors shown here come from a young woman with type 1 diabetes. The CDR3 runs from the conserved cysteine through the conserved F or W. The D gene is left open where the match is weak. Size values are once, few and many counts, or a class for expanded clones, and some rows have none.

V	J	size	D	length	CDR3	DNA
TRBV5-1	TRBJ2-2	few	TRBD1	15	CASSGQQGYTGELFF	TGCGCCAGCAGCGGACAACAGGGGTACACCGGGGAGCTGTTTTTT
TRBV5-4	TRBJ1-1	few	NA	14	CASSLSGAGTEAFF	TGTGCCAGCAGCTTGTCAGGGGCCGGCACTGAAGCTTTCTTT
TRBV27	TRBJ1-5	NA	NA	12	CASRGPGQPQHF	TGTGCCAGCAGGGGTCCGGGACAGCCCCAGCATTTT
TRBV25-1	TRBJ2-7	NA	NA	14	CASSEPHRSYEQYF	TGTGCCAGCAGTGAACCCCACAGATCCTACGAGCAGTACTTC
TRBV30	TRBJ1-1	NA	NA	14	CAWSFPPGGFSAFF	TGTGCCTGGAGTTTTCCCCCGGGGGGCTTTTCGGCTTTCTTT
TRBV14	TRBJ2-3	NA	NA	15	CASSPMAGDTDTQYF	TGTGCCAGCAGCCCAATGGCAGGGGACACAGATACGCAGTATTTT
TRBV4-3	TRBJ2-5	few	NA	18	CASSQDSWYRGGAETQYF	TGCGCCAGCAGCCAAGATTCATGGTATCGAGGGGGGGCAGAGACCCAGTACTTC
TRBV9	TRBJ2-3	few	NA	13	CASSGLATDTQYF	TGTGCCAGCAGCGGGCTAGCGACAGATACGCAGTATTTT
TRBV12-5	TRBJ2-1	once	TRBD1	16	CASGLVPGTGPNEQFF	TGTGCTAGTGGTTTGGTACCCGGGACAGGGCCAAATGAGCAGTTCTTC
TRBV18	TRBJ2-7	few	NA	15	CASSPMTRSPHEQYF	TGTGCCAGCTCACCAATGACTAGATCCCCCCACGAGCAGTACTTC
TRBV25-1	TRBJ2-5	few	TRBD1	16	CASSAPPPGQGTTQYF	TGTGCCAGCAGTGCGCCCCCCCCTGGACAGGGTACTACCCAGTACTTC
TRBV28	TRBJ1-1	NA	NA	13	CASRPRLNTEAFF	TGTGCCAGCAGGCCCAGATTGAACACTGAAGCTTTCTTT
TRBV6-6	TRBJ1-4	NA	NA	16	CASTLRGPTTNEKLFF	TGTGCCAGCACCCTCCGGGGTCCCACTACCAATGAAAAACTGTTTTTT
TRBV6-1	TRBJ2-5	few	TRBD2	15	CASMDRDYPQETQYF	TGTGCCAGCATGGACCGGGACTATCCCCAAGAGACCCAGTACTTC
TRBV19	TRBJ1-1	NA	NA	14	CASSRGRMNTEAFF	TGTGCCAGTAGCAGGGGACGGATGAACACTGAAGCTTTCTTT
TRBV27	TRBJ1-5	NA	NA	18	CASSLRDPRVLGGGPQHF	TGTGCCAGCAGTCTACGCGACCCACGTGTTCTCGGGGGGGGGCCCCAGCATTTT
TRBV4-3	TRBJ1-1	few	NA	15	CASSRLGAGDTEAFF	TGCGCCAGCAGCCGCCTCGGGGCAGGGGACACTGAAGCTTTCTTT
TRBV4-1	TRBJ2-3	few	TRBD2	16	CASSLAGGPLSDTQYF	TGCGCCAGCAGCCTAGCGGGGGGGCCATTGTCAGATACGCAGTATTTT
TRBV28	TRBJ2-2	few	TRBD1	17	CASYGWGQGPDTGELFF	TGTGCCAGCTATGGTTGGGGACAGGGACCCGACACCGGGGAGCTGTTTTTT
TRBV23-1	TRBJ1-2	NA	NA	16	CASSQRIGRRAYGYTF	TGCGCCAGCAGTCAAAGAATAGGTCGCAGGGCCTATGGCTACACCTTC
TRBV4-1	TRBJ1-1	few	NA	15	CASSQLGQKNTEAFF	TGCGCCAGCAGCCAATTGGGACAAAAGAACACTGAAGCTTTCTTT
TRBV11-2	TRBJ2-5	few	TRBD1	15	CASSLFDRDGETQYF	TGTGCCAGCAGCTTATTCGACAGGGATGGAGAGACCCAGTACTTC
TRBV20-1	TRBJ1-1	NA	NA	10	CSARPSEAFF	TGCAGTGCTAGACCCTCCGAAGCTTTCTTT
TRBV29-1	TRBJ1-2	few	NA	14	CSADLPSGNYGYTF	TGCAGCGCGGATCTACCCAGCGGGAACTATGGCTACACCTTC
TRBV4-1	TRBJ2-7	NA	NA	14	CASSQVPRSYEQYF	TGCGCCAGCAGCCAAGTTCCTAGGTCCTACGAGCAGTACTTC
TRBV14	TRBJ2-7	NA	TRBD2	21	CASSQVLPSGGYRPSSYEQYF	TGTGCCAGCAGCCAAGTATTGCCTAGCGGGGGTTATCGGCCTAGCTCCTACGAGCAGTACTTC
TRBV21-1	TRBJ2-7	NA	NA	14	CASSRDKPSYEQYF	TGTGCCAGCAGCAGGGACAAACCATCCTACGAGCAGTACTTC
TRBV6-5	TRBJ2-3	NA	TRBD2	14	CASSYGLAGDTQYF	TGTGCCAGCAGTTACGGTCTAGCGGGAGATACGCAGTATTTT
TRBV7-2	TRBJ2-1	NA	NA	14	CASSSPFSRNEQFF	TGTGCCAGCAGCTCCCCCTTTTCGCGGAATGAGCAGTTCTTC
TRBV18	TRBJ1-1	NA	NA	15	CASSPLGQANTEAFF	TGTGCCAGCTCACCCCTGGGCCAGGCGAACACTGAAGCTTTCTTT
TRBV18	TRBJ2-3	few	TRBD2	13	CASSQAGADTQYF	TGTGCCAGCTCCCAGGCGGGAGCAGATACGCAGTATTTT
TRBV30	TRBJ1-2	few	NA	15	CAWSVKESSNYGYTF	TGTGCCTGGAGTGTAAAGGAGTCTAGTAACTATGGCTACACCTTC
TRBV30	TRBJ2-7	few	NA	12	CAWADYSYEQYF	TGTGCCTGGGCCGACTACTCCTACGAGCAGTACTTC
TRBV28	TRBJ2-3	NA	NA	14	CASSRRSAADTQYF	TGTGCCAGCAGCCGCAGGTCGGCAGCAGATACGCAGTATTTT
TRBV11-2	TRBJ1-6	few	NA	14	CASSYSPPNSPLHF	TGTGCCAGCAGCTACTCTCCCCCTAATTCACCCCTCCACTTT
TRBV9	TRBJ1-6	few	NA	15	CASSVGPGKNSPLHF	TGTGCCAGCAGCGTAGGTCCGGGAAAGAACTCACCCCTCCACTTT
TRBV14	TRBJ2-7	NA	NA	11	CASLRVYEQYF	TGTGCCAGTCTACGGGTCTACGAGCAGTACTTC
TRBV10-3	TRBJ1-2	few	NA	11	CAISGEGGYTF	TGTGCCATCAGTGGGGAGGGTGGCTACACCTTC
TRBV2	TRBJ2-1	few	NA	14	CASSDGTPDDEQFF	TGTGCCAGCAGTGATGGGACTCCCGACGATGAGCAGTTCTTC
TRBV5-1	TRBJ2-1	NA	TRBD1	17	CASSLRAGTGARGEQFF	TGCGCCAGCAGCTTGCGGGCCGGGACAGGGGCGCGGGGTGAGCAGTTCTTC
TRBV28	TRBJ2-7	NA	TRBD1	15	CASRTIGTGFSEQYF	TGTGCCAGCAGAACCATCGGGACAGGGTTTTCCGAGCAGTACTTC
TRBV29-1	TRBJ2-4	few	TRBD2	17	CSVVGTSGRLAKNIQYF	TGCAGCGTTGTAGGGACTAGCGGAAGATTAGCCAAAAACATTCAGTACTTC
TRBV28	TRBJ2-1	few	NA	14	CASSTPRRGTEQFF	TGTGCCAGCAGTACTCCCCGGAGGGGTACCGAGCAGTTCTTC
TRBV7-2	TRBJ2-1	few	TRBD1	14	CASSSRQGHNEQFF	TGTGCCAGCAGCTCCAGACAGGGGCACAATGAGCAGTTCTTC
TRBV25-1	TRBJ1-2	few	NA	14	CASSESGVGDGYTF	TGTGCCAGCAGTGAATCCGGAGTCGGCGATGGCTACACCTTC
TRBV5-1	TRBJ2-4	few	NA	12	CASSFQGNIQYF	TGCGCCAGCAGCTTCCAGGGTAACATTCAGTACTTC
TRBV29-1	TRBJ2-5	NA	TRBD2	17	CSVELIGGLAGKETQYF	TGCAGCGTTGAACTTATCGGGGGACTAGCGGGGAAAGAGACCCAGTACTTC
TRBV10-3	TRBJ1-6	few	NA	15	CAISEGPGDNSPLHF	TGTGCCATCAGTGAGGGCCCAGGTGATAATTCACCCCTCCACTTT
TRBV29-1	TRBJ2-3	NA	NA	11	CSADRSDTQYF	TGCAGCGCTGACAGATCAGATACGCAGTATTTT
TRBV2	TRBJ1-4	NA	NA	15	CASSGTSTSLEKLFF	TGTGCCAGCAGTGGGACATCCACATCCCTTGAAAAACTGTTTTTT